The 10 T cell receptor beta chains presented below share a single source sample, sequenced in a study of blood T cell repertoires in COVID-19 (dated by TCRdb to about 2020). Libraries were prepared through the immunoSEQ multiplex PCR assay. TCRdb mirrors the immuneACCESS table, restricted to in-frame sequences. Some clones are absent from its copies; in checked studies, under half trace to an unresolved V gene, and the reason for the others is unknown. The sample has roughly 57,000 clones on record, around 87% of them singletons. Of the sample, about 7% is held by the ten largest clones. Sequencing was performed on peripheral blood. Receptors were obtained from a man aged 60 to 69 with active or convalescent COVID-19.

The V and J genes are TRBV6-5 and TRBJ1-1; tentatively, D is TRBD1 (5 bases). The V and J ends lost 5 bases and 0 bases respectively, with 13 bases between them. Per germline, CDR1 MNHEY and CDR2 SVGAGI. This CDR3 region has 15 residues. CDR3 loop: CASSPRTQMNTEAFF. DNA of the CDR3: TGTGCCAGCAGTCCCCGGACACAAATGAACACTGAAGCTTTCTTT.

The V call is TRBV2, the J call TRBJ2-3; D is perhaps TRBD1 (5 bases). CDR1 is SNHLY, CDR2 FYNNEI, per germline. The CDR3 spans 14 residues. Trimming left V 10 bases short and J 0 bases short, with 14 bases between. The CDR3 loop is CATRQSPSTDTQYF. The CDR3 nucleotides are TGTGCCACCCGACAGTCCCCTAGCACAGATACGCAGTATTTT. Full variable domain (rest looked up from reference TRBV2 and TRBJ2-3): EPEVTQTPSHQVTQMGQEVILRCVPISNHLYFYWYRQILGQKVEFLVSFYNNEISEKSEIFDDQFSVERPDGSNFTLKIRSTKLEDSAMYFCATRQSPSTDTQYFGPGTRLTVL.

The chain couples TRBV19 to TRBJ2-1; 9 positions agree with TRBD1. Unmatched junction bases numbered 2, after V lost 3 bases and J lost 2 bases. CDR1 is LNHDA and CDR2 is SQIVND in the germline V gene (reference sequence). The CDR3 is made up of 15 amino acids. The CDR3 protein is CASSIRQGAYNEQFF. The CDR3 nucleotides are TGTGCCAGTAGTATTAGACAGGGGGCCTACAATGAGCAGTTCTTC.

V is TRBV10-3 and J is TRBJ1-1; D not resolved. CDR3 length equals 14 residues. Germline assignment: CDR1 ENHRY and CDR2 SYGVKD. V gave up 7 bases and J gave up 4 bases, with 16 bases separating them. The CDR3: CAIKAVTSVTEAFF. CDR3 in DNA: TGTGCCATCAAGGCGGTAACCTCGGTCACTGAAGCTTTCTTT.

This sequence joins TRBV7-9 and TRBJ2-5, with 13 bases matching TRBD2. With 5 bases clipped from V and 5 bases from J, the junction kept 2 bases outside the gene matches. The CDR3 extends over 14 amino acids. Looked up from germline, CDR1 is SEHNR and CDR2 is FQNEAQ (reference sequence). The CDR3 loop reads CASSPGLAGETQYF. In DNA form, the CDR3 reads TGTGCCAGCAGCCCGGGACTAGCGGGGGAGACCCAGTACTTC.

V is TRBV5-8 and J is TRBJ2-5; TRBD2 aligns across 8 bases. The J segment lost 5 bases and the V segment lost 4 bases, leaving 22 bases of the junction unmatched. This CDR3 is 19 amino acids long. Germline loops: CDR1 SGHTS, CDR2 YDEGEE. The CDR3 DNA reads TGTGCCAGCAGCCAAGCTTGGGGGAAAAAAGCGGGGGAACATGAGACCCAGTACTTC. Translated, it gives CASSQAWGKKAGEHETQYF.

The gene calls are TRBV5-5 and TRBJ2-2; 10 nucleotides match TRBD2. Per the germline V gene, CDR1 is SGHKS and CDR2 is YYEKEE (reference sequence). The CDR3 length is 18 residues. Trimming cost V 0 bases and J 1 base; bases outside gene matches: 6. CDR3 sequence: CASSLEFRLAGNTGELFF. CDR3 in DNA: TGTGCCAGCAGCTTGGAGTTTAGACTAGCGGGGAACACCGGGGAGCTGTTTTTT.

This clone was seen a handful of times. The chain recombines TRBV5-6 with TRBJ2-7, with D possibly being TRBD1 (5 bases). CDR3 length: 15 residues. V lost 3 bases and J 3 bases, leaving 16 bases between the germline ends. Germline V CDR1 and CDR2: SGHDT, YYEEEE. CDR3 coding DNA: TGTGCCAGCAGCTCAACCACCACAGGAAACTACGAGCAGTACTTC. It is translated as CASSSTTTGNYEQYF.

V gene TRBV6-5 combines with J gene TRBJ1-1; 9 nucleotides line up with TRBD1. Germline V gene lookup returns CDR1 MNHEY and CDR2 SVGAGI. J gave up 4 bases and V 6 bases, and 9 bases lay outside the gene matches. The CDR3 extends over 15 amino acids. The CDR3 DNA is TGTGCCAGCAGCTCGGGACAGGGTTTTGGCACTGAAGCTTTCTTT. It yields the protein CASSSGQGFGTEAFF.

This clone was detected only once. The rearrangement joins TRBV6-2 or TRBV6-3 to TRBJ2-5; 13 bases align to TRBD2. In germline, CDR1 is MNHEY, CDR2 SVGEGT. This CDR3 is built from 16 residues. V trimming: 5 bases; J trimming: 4 bases; junction bases outside the gene matches: 7. The CDR3 sequence: CASSNWTSGGRETQYF. The CDR3 nucleotides are TGTGCCAGCAGTAACTGGACTAGCGGGGGACGAGAGACCCAGTACTTC.